Listed below are T cell receptor beta chains from one sample, sequenced in a study of CD8+ T cells in alopecia areata. Repertoires were generated with immunoSEQ multiplex PCR, while TCRdb's copy carries only in-frame clones and drops some. The table records around 200,000 clones, around three fifths of them present only once. The source material was CD8+ T cells sorted from blood, sampled at week 24, from a patient treated with tofacitinib. These TCRs come from a human donor with alopecia areata. Both conserved end residues are part of each CDR3. Fields, in order: V gene, clone size, D gene, J gene, CDR3 protein, CDR3 DNA. The D gene is left open where the match is weak. Clone size is not always given. Where it is, it says once, few, many or a class for expanded clones.

TRBV30,once,TRBD1,TRBJ1-6,CAWRPGTGELTLHF,TGTGCCTGGAGGCCCGGGACAGGAGAATTGACTCTCCACTTT
TRBV11-2,-,TRBD1,TRBJ2-2,CASSEGANTGELFF,TGTGCCAGCAGCGAGGGGGCAAACACCGGGGAGCTGTTTTTT
TRBV10-3,-,-,TRBJ1-6,CAISESRNSPLHF,TGTGCCATCAGTGAGTCCAGAAATTCACCCCTCCACTTT
TRBV29-1,-,-,TRBJ1-2,CSVEHRVRRGYTF,TGCAGCGTTGAACACAGGGTCCGAAGGGGCTACACCTTC
TRBV29-1,-,TRBD2,TRBJ2-3,CSVEGGRTDTQYF,TGCAGCGTTGAGGGGGGGAGAACAGATACGCAGTATTTT
TRBV30,-,TRBD1,TRBJ2-7,CAWSGQGVGQYF,TGTGCCTGGAGTGGACAGGGGGTAGGGCAGTACTTC
TRBV6-5,-,-,TRBJ2-7,CASSYSKQYQDEQYF,TGTGCCAGCAGTTACTCGAAACAGTACCAGGACGAGCAGTACTTC
TRBV4-1,-,-,TRBJ2-3,CASSQARQDGTDTQYF,TGCGCCAGCAGCCAGGCCCGACAGGATGGCACAGATACGCAGTATTTT
TRBV19,-,TRBD1,TRBJ2-7,CASSTGGSEQYF,TGTGCCAGTAGTACAGGGGGCAGCGAGCAGTACTTC
TRBV9,-,TRBD1,TRBJ2-7,CASSAWGTGTYEQYF,TGTGCCAGCAGCGCCTGGGGGACAGGGACCTACGAGCAGTACTTC
TRBV30,-,-,TRBJ1-5,CAWGANQPQHF,TGTGCCTGGGGTGCAAATCAGCCCCAGCATTTT
TRBV13,-,-,TRBJ2-3,CASSKNGASQYF,TGTGCCAGCAGCAAGAACGGAGCTTCGCAGTATTTT
TRBV21-1,few,-,TRBJ2-1,CASSLGQGGHNEQFF,TGTGCCAGCAGCCTGGGACAGGGGGGCCACAATGAGCAGTTCTTC
TRBV4-1,-,-,TRBJ2-1,CASSQQGGNEQFF,TGCGCCAGCAGCCAACAGGGGGGTAATGAGCAGTTCTTC
TRBV15,-,-,TRBJ1-4,CATSREGLTGEKLFF,TGTGCCACCAGCAGAGAGGGGCTTACGGGTGAAAAACTGTTTTTT
TRBV29-1,few,-,TRBJ2-2,CSVESGTGELFF,TGCAGCGTTGAAAGCGGCACCGGGGAGCTGTTTTTT
TRBV13,-,TRBD1,TRBJ2-6,CASSPGTGESTGANVLTF,TGTGCCAGCAGCCCTGGGACAGGGGAGAGTACTGGGGCCAACGTCCTGACTTTC
TRBV5-1,many,TRBD1,TRBJ2-7,CASSPGTGEEQYF,TGCGCCAGCAGCCCGGGGACAGGGGAAGAGCAGTACTTC
TRBV15,-,-,TRBJ2-3,CATAHPGNTDTQYF,TGTGCCACCGCGCATCCTGGAAACACAGATACGCAGTATTTT
TRBV27,-,TRBD1,TRBJ2-7,CASSRDRGPNEQYF,TGTGCCAGCAGTCGGGACAGGGGGCCTAACGAGCAGTACTTC
TRBV5-6,-,-,TRBJ1-2,CASSLVSGYTF,TGTGCCAGCAGCTTGGTATCTGGCTACACCTTC
TRBV5-1,once,TRBD1,TRBJ1-2,CASSGEGANYGYTF,TGCGCCAGCAGCGGGGAGGGGGCGAACTATGGCTACACCTTC
TRBV25-1,few,TRBD1,TRBJ2-5,CASSELMTGEETQYF,TGTGCCAGCAGTGAACTTATGACAGGGGAAGAGACCCAGTACTTC
TRBV7-9,-,-,TRBJ2-7,CASSLNQAYEQYF,TGTGCCAGCAGCTTAAACCAGGCCTACGAGCAGTACTTC
TRBV9,-,TRBD2,TRBJ2-5,CASSDHRAGGPKTQYF,TGTGCCAGCAGCGACCATAGGGCGGGGGGGCCGAAGACCCAGTACTTC
TRBV15,few,-,TRBJ1-4,CATSRSLFF,TGTGCCACCAGCAGGAGTTTGTTTTTT